Here is one T cell receptor beta chain with its context. The data originate from a study of blood T cell repertoires in COVID-19. As for the study in general: There were acute and convalescent COVID-19 samples, and they came from the United States, Italy and Spain.

The CDR3 contains 13 residues. CDR1 is LNHDA, CDR2 SQIVND, per germline (reference sequence). Deletions cut 5 bases from V and 6 bases from J, with 13 bases between. Study processing details: Counts of nucleated cells, estimated from reference gene primer amplification, were obtained. Sequenced by immunoSEQ multiplex PCR; TCRdb stores in-frame clones only, minus some. V and J calls and clone size come straight from that table; D and trimming were deduced from the DNA. The data contain tens of thousands of clones, about 80% of them singletons. This receptor was identified in a man older than 75 with active COVID-19. Specimen: peripheral blood. This chain links TRBV19 with TRBJ1-2, with D tentatively TRBD1 (6 bases). Written as DNA, the CDR3 is TGTGCCAGTAGTGGCAGGACAGAACATGGCTACACCTTC. The encoded protein is CASSGRTEHGYTF.